This T cell receptor beta chain came from a study of blood T cell repertoires in COVID-19. At the level of the study: COVID-19 samples collected from the United States, Italy and Spain covered acute and convalescent phases. From T cells, B-cell-depleted T cells, or PBMCs came the material, which was cDNA or gDNA.

Trimming at V came to 0 bases and at J to 4 bases, leaving 2 bases not matched to a gene. The CDR3 has 14 residues. Germline V gene data show CDR1 as SNHLY and CDR2 as FYNNEI. Sequencing was performed with immunoSEQ multiplex PCR; in TCRdb, only in-frame clones are kept and a portion is missing. The sample records about 61,000 clones, around nine tenths being singletons. This clone has more than one count but fewer than ten. The TCR was taken from a woman in her forties or fifties with active or convalescent COVID-19. This rearrangement joins TRBV2 to TRBJ2-7; the match to TRBD2 covers 8 bases. The specimen sequenced was peripheral blood. The CDR3 DNA reads TGTGCCAGCAGTGAAGCCGGGACTAGTTACGAGCAGTACTTC. It encodes CASSEAGTSYEQYF.